This T cell receptor beta chain was profiled in a study of early T cells in non-severe SARS-CoV-2 infection. Study context: Sequencing was performed on bulk RNA from unsorted whole blood, leaving chains unpaired. The study's findings and limits: VDJdb matching favored anti-spike CD8 responses, missing private and CD4 specificities.

The CDR3 spans 17 residues. From germline, CDR1 is LGHNA and CDR2 YSLEER. Trimming removed 1 base from V and 4 bases from J, with 18 bases in between. This clonotype occurred a few times. Its target is unknown. Unique molecular identifiers were affixed to single, distinct cDNA molecules. MiXCR was run by TCRdb on the 5' RACE reads, yielding one entry per CDR3 protein. This sample has 30,000 or so distinct CDR3 sequences, with about 3.9% found just once. V gene TRBV4-3 combines with J gene TRBJ2-3, with D tentatively TRBD2 (6 bases). The sequenced sample was whole blood. This receptor was taken from an adult who was a healthcare worker with PCR-confirmed SARS-CoV-2 infection or an uninfected control (not recorded which). CDR3 nucleotides: TGCGCCAGCAGCCAAGCCGCCTTTGGGGGGTTGGCAGATACGCAGTATTTT. It translates to CASSQAAFGGLADTQYF.